This T cell receptor beta chain emerged from a study of CXCR3-negative and CXCR3-positive naive CD8 T cells. Germline-derived CDR1 and CDR2 are SEHNR and FQNEAQ (reference sequence). The CDR3 has 15 amino acids. cDNA libraries for TRB were generated by 5' RACE incorporating UMI labels. From its re-call of the 5' RACE reads, TCRdb lists each CDR3 protein once, without DNA. This sample carries some 130,000 distinct CDR3 sequences, with just under 0.5% going to the ten biggest clones. The study, taken as a whole, reports: Naive cells that were CXCR3-positive had more hydrophobic TRB CDR3s (compared with CXCR3-negative naive cells). Both of the naive subsets showed about the same high diversity, but memory CD8+ cells had much less. The study found that naive CXCR3-negative and CXCR3-positive cells shared TRBV-TRBJ usage, while memory cells differed.

With regard to this clonotype: The antigen is not known.

Sequenced material: naive CXCR3- CD8+ T cells from blood. Subset in this sample: CD45RO-CCR7+CD27+CD95- naive CD8+ T cells lacking CXCR3 (TNR3-). This sequence was found in a human donor in good health. Some clones in this sample may be carry-over from other donors' samples. This chain connects TRBV7-9 to TRBJ2-5; checking the TCRdb D call of TRBD2 is not possible without DNA. CDR3 in amino acids: CASSFPRLGKETQYF.